This TCR beta chain emerged from a study of CD8 T cells in Susac syndrome. Random-hexamer reverse transcription was applied to roughly 0.5 to 1 ug RNA. TCRdb re-derived calls from the immunoSEQ multiplex PCR reads in MiXCR, one entry per CDR3 protein. Here the sample spans about 210,000 distinct CDR3 sequences, 95% being singletons. Germline loops: CDR1 KGHDR, CDR2 SFDVKD. This CDR3 has 16 amino acids. The junction had 8 bases not matched to a gene; V was cut back by 3 bases and J by 5 bases. CD8+ and CD4+ T cells circulating in blood were sequenced for TCR beta. Sequences were obtained from CD4+ T cells from PBMCs. This TCR was sampled from a human donor with multiple sclerosis. The chain employs TRBV24-1 and TRBJ2-5, with TRBD1 matching over 10 bases. The CDR3 DNA sequence: TGTGCCACCAGTGATGGGAGACAGGGGGCCCTGGAGACCCAGTACTTC. It is translated as CATSDGRQGALETQYF.